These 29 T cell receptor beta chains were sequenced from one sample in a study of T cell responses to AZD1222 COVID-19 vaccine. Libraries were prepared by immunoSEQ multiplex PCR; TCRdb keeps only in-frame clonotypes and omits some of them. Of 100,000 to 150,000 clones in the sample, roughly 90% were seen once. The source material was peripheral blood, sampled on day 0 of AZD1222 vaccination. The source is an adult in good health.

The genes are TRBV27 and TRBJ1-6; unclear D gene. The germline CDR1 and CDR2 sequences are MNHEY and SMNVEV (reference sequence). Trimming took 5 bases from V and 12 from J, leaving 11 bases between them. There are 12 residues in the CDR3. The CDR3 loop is CASSPPGGPLHF. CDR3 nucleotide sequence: TGTGCCAGCAGTCCACCCGGAGGACCCCTCCACTTT.

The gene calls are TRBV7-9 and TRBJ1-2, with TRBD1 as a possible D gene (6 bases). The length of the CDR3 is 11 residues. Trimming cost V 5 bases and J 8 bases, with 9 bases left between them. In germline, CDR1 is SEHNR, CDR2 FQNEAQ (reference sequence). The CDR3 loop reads CASSLTGGYTF. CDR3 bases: TGTGCCAGCAGCCTTACAGGGGGCTACACCTTC.

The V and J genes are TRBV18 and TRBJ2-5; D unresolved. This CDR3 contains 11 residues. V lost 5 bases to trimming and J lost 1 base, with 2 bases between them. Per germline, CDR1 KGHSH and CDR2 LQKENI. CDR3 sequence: CASSTQETQYF. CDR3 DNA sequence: TGTGCCAGCTCAACCCAAGAGACCCAGTACTTC.

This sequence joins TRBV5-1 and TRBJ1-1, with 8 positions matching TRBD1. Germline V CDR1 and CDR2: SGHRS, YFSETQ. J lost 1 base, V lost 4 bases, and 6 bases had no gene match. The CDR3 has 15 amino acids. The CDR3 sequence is CASSLGGTGNTEAFF. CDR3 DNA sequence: TGCGCCAGCAGCCTCGGGGGGACAGGGAACACTGAAGCTTTCTTT.

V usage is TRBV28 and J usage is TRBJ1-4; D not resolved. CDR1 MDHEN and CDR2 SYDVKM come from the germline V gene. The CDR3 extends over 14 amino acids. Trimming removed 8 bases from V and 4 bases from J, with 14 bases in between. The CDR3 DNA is TGTGCCAGCGGGAAACCCTCTTTTAATGAAAAACTGTTTTTT. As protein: CASGKPSFNEKLFF.

CDR3 loop: CASSQGGAGYGSPLHF. Here the CDR3 DNA reads TGTGCCAGCAGCCAAGGGGGCGCGGGGTATGGTTCACCCCTCCACTTT. V and J are TRBV3-1 (or the pseudogene TRBV3-2) and TRBJ1-6, with a tentative D call TRBD1 (5 bases). CDR3 size: 16 residues. CDR1 and CDR2 from the germline V gene are LGHDT and YNNKEL (reference sequence). V was shortened by 1 base and J by 9 bases, with 16 bases between the two germline ends.

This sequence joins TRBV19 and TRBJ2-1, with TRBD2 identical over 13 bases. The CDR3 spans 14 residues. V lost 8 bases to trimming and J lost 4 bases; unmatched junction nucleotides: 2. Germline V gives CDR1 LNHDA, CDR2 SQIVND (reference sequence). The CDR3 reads CASGLAGAYNEQFF. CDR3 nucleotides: TGTGCCAGTGGACTAGCGGGAGCATACAATGAGCAGTTCTTC.

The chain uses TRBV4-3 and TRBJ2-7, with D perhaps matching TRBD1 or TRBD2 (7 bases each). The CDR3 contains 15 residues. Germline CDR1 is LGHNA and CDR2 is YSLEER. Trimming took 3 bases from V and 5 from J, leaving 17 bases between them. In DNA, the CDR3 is TGCGCCAGCAGCCAGGGGGAGGGGGCTGGGGACGAGCAGTACTTC. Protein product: CASSQGEGAGDEQYF.

DNA for the CDR3: TGTGCCAGCAGCTTGGGCAGGGGCCGACACGAGCAGTACTTC. It encodes CASSLGRGRHEQYF. The genes are TRBV5-4 and TRBJ2-7, with D possibly matching TRBD1 (6 bases). This CDR3 is 14 amino acids long. Germline lookup yields CDR1 SGHNT and CDR2 YYREEE (reference sequence). The V gene lost 0 bases and the J gene lost 5 bases, with 12 bases spanning the gap.

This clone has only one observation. Here the CDR3 reads CASSHAKGTLSTDTQYF. For the CDR3, the DNA is TGCGCCAGCAGCCACGCGAAGGGGACTTTAAGCACAGATACGCAGTATTTT. V is TRBV4-3 and J is TRBJ2-3, with a weak D call TRBD2 (6 bases). V was clipped by 3 bases and J by 0 bases, with 16 bases between them. The CDR3 totals 17 residues. Germline CDR1 and CDR2: LGHNA and YSLEER.

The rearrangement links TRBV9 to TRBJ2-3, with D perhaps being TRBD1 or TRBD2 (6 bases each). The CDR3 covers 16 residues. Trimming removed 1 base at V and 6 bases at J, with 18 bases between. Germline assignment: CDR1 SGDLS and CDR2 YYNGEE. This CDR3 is CASSVRVSGALDTQYF. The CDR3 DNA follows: TGTGCCAGCAGCGTACGAGTGTCGGGGGCCCTGGATACGCAGTATTTT.

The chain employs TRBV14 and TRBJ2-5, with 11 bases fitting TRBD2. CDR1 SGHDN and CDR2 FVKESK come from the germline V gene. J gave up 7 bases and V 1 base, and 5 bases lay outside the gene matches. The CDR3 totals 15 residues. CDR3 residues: CASSQGLAGGTTQYF. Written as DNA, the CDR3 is TGTGCCAGCAGCCAAGGGCTAGCGGGGGGAACGACCCAGTACTTC.

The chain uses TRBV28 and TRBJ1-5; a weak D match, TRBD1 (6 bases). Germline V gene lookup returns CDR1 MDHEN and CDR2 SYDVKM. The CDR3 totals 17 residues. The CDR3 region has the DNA TGTGCGGTCCAGGGGACCTTAGAATATTATAGCAATCAGCCCCAGCATTTT. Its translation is CAVQGTLEYYSNQPQHF. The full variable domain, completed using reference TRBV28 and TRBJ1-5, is DVKVTQSSRYLVKRTGEKVFLECVQDMDHENMFWYRQDPGLGLRLIYFSYDVKMKEKGDIPEGYSVSREKKERFSLILESASTNQTSMYLCAVQGTLEYYSNQPQHFGDGTRLSIL.

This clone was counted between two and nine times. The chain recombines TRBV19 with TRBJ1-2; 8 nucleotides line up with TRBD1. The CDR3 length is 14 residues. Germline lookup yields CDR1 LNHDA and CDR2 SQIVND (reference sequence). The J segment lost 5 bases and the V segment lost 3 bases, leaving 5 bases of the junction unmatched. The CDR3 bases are TGTGCCAGTAGTATTATCGACAGGGGTTATGGCTACACCTTC. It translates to CASSIIDRGYGYTF.

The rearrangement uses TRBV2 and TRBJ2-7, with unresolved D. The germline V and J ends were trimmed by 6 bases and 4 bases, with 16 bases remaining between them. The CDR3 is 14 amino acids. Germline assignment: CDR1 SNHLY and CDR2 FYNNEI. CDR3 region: CASRRPGYQYEQYF. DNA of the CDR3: TGTGCCAGCAGGCGACCGGGTTACCAATACGAGCAGTACTTC. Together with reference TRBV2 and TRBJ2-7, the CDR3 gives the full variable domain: EPEVTQTPSHQVTQMGQEVILRCVPISNHLYFYWYRQILGQKVEFLVSFYNNEISEKSEIFDDQFSVERPDGSNFTLKIRSTKLEDSAMYFCASRRPGYQYEQYFGPGTRLTVT.

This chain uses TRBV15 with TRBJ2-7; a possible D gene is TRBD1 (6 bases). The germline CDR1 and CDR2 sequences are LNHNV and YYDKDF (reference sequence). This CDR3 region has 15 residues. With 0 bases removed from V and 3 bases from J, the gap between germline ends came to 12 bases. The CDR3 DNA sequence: TGTGCCACCAGCAGAGAGGGGGCGCAGATCTACGAGCAGTACTTC. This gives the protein CATSREGAQIYEQYF.

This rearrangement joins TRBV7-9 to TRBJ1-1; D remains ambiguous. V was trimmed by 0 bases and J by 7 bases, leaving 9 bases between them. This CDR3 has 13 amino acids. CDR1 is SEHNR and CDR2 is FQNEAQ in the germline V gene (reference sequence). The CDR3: CASSLALIHEAFF. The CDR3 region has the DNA TGTGCCAGCAGCTTAGCGCTAATCCATGAAGCTTTCTTT.

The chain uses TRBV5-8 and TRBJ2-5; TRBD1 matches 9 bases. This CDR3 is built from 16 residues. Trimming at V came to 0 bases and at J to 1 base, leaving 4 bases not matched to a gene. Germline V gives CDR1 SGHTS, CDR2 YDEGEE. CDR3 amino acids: CASSLGEGQGQETQYF. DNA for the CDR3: TGTGCCAGCAGCTTGGGGGAGGGACAGGGCCAAGAGACCCAGTACTTC. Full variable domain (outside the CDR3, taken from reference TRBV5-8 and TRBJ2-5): EAGVTQSPTHLIKTRGQQATLRCSPISGHTSVYWYQQALGLGLQFLLWYDEGEERNRGNFPPRFSGRQFPNYSSELNVNALELEDSALYLCASSLGEGQGQETQYFGPGTRLLVL.

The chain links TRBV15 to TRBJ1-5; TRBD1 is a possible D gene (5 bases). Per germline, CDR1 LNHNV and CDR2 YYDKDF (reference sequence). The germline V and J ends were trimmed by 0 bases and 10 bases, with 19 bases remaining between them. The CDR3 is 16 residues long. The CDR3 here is CATSREQTGAGRPQHF. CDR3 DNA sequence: TGTGCCACCAGCAGAGAGCAAACGGGCGCGGGGCGTCCCCAGCATTTT. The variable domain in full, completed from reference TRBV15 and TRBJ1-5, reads DAMVIQNPRYQVTQFGKPVTLSCSQTLNHNVMYWYQQKSSQAPKLLFHYYDKDFNNEADTPDNFQSRRPNTSFCFLDIRSPGLGDTAMYLCATSREQTGAGRPQHFGDGTRLSIL.

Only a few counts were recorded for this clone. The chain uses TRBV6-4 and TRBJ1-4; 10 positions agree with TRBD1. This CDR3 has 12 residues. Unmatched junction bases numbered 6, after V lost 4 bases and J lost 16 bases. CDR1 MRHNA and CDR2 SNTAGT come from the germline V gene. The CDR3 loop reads CASSGQGAHQFF. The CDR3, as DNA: TGTGCCAGCAGTGGACAGGGGGCCCACCAGTTTTTT.

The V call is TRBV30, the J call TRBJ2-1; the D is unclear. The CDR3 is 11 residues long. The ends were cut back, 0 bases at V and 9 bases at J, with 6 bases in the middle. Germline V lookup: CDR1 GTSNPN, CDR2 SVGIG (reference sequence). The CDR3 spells CAWSVGFEQFF. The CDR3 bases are TGTGCCTGGAGTGTAGGGTTTGAGCAGTTCTTC. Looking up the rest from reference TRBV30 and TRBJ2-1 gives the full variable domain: SQTIHQWPATLVQPVGSPLSLECTVEGTSNPNLYWYRQAAGRGLQLLFYSVGIGQISSEVPQNLSASRPQDRQFILSSKKLLLSDSGFYLCAWSVGFEQFFGPGTRLTVL.

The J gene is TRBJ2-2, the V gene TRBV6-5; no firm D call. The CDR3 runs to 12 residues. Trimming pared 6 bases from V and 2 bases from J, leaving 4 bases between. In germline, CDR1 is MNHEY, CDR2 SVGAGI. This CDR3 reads CASRPNTGELFF. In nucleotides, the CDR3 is TGTGCCAGCAGACCTAACACCGGGGAGCTGTTTTTT.

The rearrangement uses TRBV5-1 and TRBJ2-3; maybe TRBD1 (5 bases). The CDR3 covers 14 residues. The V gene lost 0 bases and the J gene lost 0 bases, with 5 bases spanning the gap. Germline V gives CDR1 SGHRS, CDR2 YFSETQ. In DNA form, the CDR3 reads TGCGCCAGCAGCTTGGGGGGCAGCACAGATACGCAGTATTTT. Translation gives CASSLGGSTDTQYF.

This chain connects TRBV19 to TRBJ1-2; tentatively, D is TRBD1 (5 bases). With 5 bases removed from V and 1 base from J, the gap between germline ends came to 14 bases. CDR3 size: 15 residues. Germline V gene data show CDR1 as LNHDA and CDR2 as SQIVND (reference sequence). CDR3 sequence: CASSDDLRGNYGYTF. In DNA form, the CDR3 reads TGTGCCAGTAGTGACGATCTTAGGGGTAACTATGGCTACACCTTC.

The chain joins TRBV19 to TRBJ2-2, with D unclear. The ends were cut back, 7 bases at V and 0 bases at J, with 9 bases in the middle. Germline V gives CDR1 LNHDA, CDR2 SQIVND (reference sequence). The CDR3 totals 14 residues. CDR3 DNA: TGTGCCAGTAAACCTGCCACGAACACCGGGGAGCTGTTTTTT. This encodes CASKPATNTGELFF.

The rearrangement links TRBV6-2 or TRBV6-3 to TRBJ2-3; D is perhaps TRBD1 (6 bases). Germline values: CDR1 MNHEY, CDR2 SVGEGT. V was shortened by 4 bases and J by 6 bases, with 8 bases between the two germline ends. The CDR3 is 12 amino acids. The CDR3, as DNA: TGTGCCAGCAGTTTACAGGGTGATACGCAGTATTTT. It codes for CASSLQGDTQYF.

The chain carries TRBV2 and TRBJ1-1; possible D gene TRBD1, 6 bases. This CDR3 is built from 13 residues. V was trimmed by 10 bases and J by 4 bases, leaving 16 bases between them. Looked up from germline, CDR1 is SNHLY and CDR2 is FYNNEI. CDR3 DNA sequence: TGTGCCAACACCGGGGGGCCGGGCACTGAAGCTTTCTTT. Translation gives CANTGGPGTEAFF.

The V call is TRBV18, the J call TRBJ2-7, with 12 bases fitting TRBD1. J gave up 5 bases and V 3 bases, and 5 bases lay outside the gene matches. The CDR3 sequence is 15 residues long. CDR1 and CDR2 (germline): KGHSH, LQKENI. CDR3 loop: CASSPRDRGLDEQYF. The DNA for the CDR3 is TGTGCCAGCTCACCGCGGGACAGGGGGCTCGACGAGCAGTACTTC.

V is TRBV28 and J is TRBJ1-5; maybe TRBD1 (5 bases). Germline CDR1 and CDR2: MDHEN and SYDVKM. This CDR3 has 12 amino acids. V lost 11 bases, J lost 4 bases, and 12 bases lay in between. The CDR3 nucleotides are TGTGCCGCCCAGACAGCAAATCAGCCCCAGCATTTT. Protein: CAAQTANQPQHF.